This TCR beta chain was observed in a study of low-dose radiotherapy and immunotherapy resistance in tumors. Alpha- and beta-chain coverage of first-strand cDNA came from TRAV- and TRBV-specific primers. For amplifying TCRs, the PCR ran for about 22 cycles with Phusion, which was used together with a constant-region primer and the adapter on the V primers. TCRdb reanalysed the reads using MiXCR and keeps one entry per CDR3 protein. This sample has around 7,300 distinct CDR3 sequences, with 84% found just once. Germline V gives CDR1 GTSNPN, CDR2 SVGIG (reference sequence). The CDR3 consists of 15 residues. V lost 0 bases to trimming and J lost 7 bases; unmatched junction nucleotides: 8.

This receptor was identified in a human donor with advanced metastatic prostate, ovarian, gallbladder or colorectal cancer (not recorded which). This table probably holds off-target reads from a library built for another chain. The chain couples TRBV30 to TRBJ2-3; TRBD1 matches at 9 bases. This chain's CDR3 is CAWSVDVTGGNTQYF. The CDR3 nucleotides read TGTGCCTGGAGTGTAGATGTGACAGGGGGGAATACGCAGTATTTT.